The T cell receptor (beta chain) described here comes from a study of blood T cell repertoires in COVID-19. Libraries were prepared by immunoSEQ multiplex PCR; TCRdb keeps only in-frame clonotypes and omits some of them. This table has more than 75,000 clones, just over 85% appearing once. The sample taken for sequencing was peripheral blood. The clonotype was recovered from a woman between 70 and 85 years old with acute or convalescent COVID-19.

The CDR3: CACRLRGQGESGELFF. In DNA form, the CDR3 reads TGTGCCTGTCGCCTCCGTGGACAGGGGGAATCCGGGGAGCTGTTTTTT. The chain uses TRBV30 and TRBJ2-2, with 10 bases fitting TRBD1. The V gene end was trimmed by 6 bases and the J gene end by 6 bases; junction bases not matched to a gene: 13. CDR1 is GTSNPN and CDR2 is SVGIG in the germline V gene (reference sequence). CDR3 length equals 16 residues.